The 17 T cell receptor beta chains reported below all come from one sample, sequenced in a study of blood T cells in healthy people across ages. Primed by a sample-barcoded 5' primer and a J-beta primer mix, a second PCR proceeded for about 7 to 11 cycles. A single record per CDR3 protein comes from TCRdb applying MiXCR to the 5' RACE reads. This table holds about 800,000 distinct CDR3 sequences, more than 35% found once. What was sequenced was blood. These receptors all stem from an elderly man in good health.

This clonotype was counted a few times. The CDR3 sequence: CRGRSGTGEGNEQFF. The CDR3 nucleotides read TGCAGAGGACGATCCGGGACAGGGGAAGGGAATGAGCAGTTCTTC. The chain carries TRBV20-1 and TRBJ2-1; 10 nucleotides match TRBD1. The CDR3 is made up of 15 amino acids. Per germline, CDR1 DFQATT and CDR2 SNEGSKA (reference sequence).

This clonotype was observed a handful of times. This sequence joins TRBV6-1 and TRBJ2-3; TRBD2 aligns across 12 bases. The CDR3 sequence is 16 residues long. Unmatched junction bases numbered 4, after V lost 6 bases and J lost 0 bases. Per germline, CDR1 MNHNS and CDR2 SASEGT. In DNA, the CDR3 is TGTGCCAGCAGCATACTAGCGGGGGGAAGCACAGATACGCAGTATTTT. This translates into CASSILAGGSTDTQYF.

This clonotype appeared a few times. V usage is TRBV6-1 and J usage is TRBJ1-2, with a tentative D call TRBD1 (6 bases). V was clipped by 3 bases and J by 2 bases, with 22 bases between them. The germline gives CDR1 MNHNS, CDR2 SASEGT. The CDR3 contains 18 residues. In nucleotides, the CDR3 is TGTGCCAGCAGTGAGAGGGACACGGGATGGGCTCGCAACTATGGCTACACCTTC. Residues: CASSERDTGWARNYGYTF.

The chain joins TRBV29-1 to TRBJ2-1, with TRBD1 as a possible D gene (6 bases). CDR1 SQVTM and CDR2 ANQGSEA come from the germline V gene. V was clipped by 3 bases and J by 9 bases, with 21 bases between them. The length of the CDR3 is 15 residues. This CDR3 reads CSVERWQGFWVEQFF. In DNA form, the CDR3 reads TGCAGCGTTGAGCGTTGGCAGGGGTTCTGGGTTGAGCAGTTCTTC.

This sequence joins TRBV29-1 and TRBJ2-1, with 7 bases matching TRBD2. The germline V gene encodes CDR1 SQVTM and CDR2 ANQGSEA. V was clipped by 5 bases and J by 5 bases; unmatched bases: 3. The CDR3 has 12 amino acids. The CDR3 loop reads CSVSLADNEQFF. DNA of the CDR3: TGCAGCGTTTCCCTAGCGGACAATGAGCAGTTCTTC.

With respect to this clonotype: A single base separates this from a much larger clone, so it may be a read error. CDR3 region: CSVGLAGNTKAFF. DNA of the CDR3: TGCAGCGTTGGACTGGCAGGGAACACTAAAGCTTTCTTT. The chain recombines TRBV29-1 with TRBJ1-1; D perhaps matches TRBD1 (5 bases). Germline V CDR1 and CDR2: SQVTM, ANQGSEA. CDR3 length: 13 amino acids.

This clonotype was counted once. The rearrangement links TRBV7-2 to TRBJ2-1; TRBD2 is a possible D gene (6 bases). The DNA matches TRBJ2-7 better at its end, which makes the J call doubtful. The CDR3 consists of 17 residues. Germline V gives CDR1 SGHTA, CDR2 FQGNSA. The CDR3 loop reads CASSFPWGGNSYNEQYF. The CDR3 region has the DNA TGTGCCAGCAGCTTCCCCTGGGGAGGAAATTCCTACAATGAGCAGTACTTC.

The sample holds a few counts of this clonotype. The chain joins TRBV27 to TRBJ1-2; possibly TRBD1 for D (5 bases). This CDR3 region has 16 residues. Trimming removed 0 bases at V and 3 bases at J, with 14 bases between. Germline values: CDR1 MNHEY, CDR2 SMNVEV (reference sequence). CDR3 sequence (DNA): TGTGCCAGCAGTTTATCCTGGGGCAGCAACTACTATGGCTACACCTTC. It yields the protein CASSLSWGSNYYGYTF.

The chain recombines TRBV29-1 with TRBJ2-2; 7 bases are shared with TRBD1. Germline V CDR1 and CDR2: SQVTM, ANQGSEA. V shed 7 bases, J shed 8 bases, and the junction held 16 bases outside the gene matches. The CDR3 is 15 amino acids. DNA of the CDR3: TGCAGCGCCCTCGTGGTACCGACAGGGTGGGGGGAGCTGTTTTTT. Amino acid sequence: CSALVVPTGWGELFF.

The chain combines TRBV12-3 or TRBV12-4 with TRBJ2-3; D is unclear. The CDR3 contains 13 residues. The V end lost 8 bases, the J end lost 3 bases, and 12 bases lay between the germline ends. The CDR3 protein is CASCTYLTDTQYF. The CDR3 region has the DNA TGTGCCAGCTGTACATACCTGACAGATACGCAGTATTTT.

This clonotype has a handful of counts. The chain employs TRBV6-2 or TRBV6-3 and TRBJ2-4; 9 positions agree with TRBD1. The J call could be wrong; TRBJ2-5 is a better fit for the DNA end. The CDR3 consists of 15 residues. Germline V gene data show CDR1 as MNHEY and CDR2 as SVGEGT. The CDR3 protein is CASNVGTGLRETQYF. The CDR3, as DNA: TGTGCCAGCAACGTGGGGACAGGGCTGAGGGAGACCCAGTACTTC.

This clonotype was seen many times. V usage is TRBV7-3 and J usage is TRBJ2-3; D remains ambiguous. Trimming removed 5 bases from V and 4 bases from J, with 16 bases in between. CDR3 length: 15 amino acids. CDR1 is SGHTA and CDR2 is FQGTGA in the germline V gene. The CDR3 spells CASSPRAGRADTQYF. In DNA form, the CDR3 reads TGTGCCAGCAGCCCACGGGCTGGGCGCGCAGATACGCAGTATTTT.

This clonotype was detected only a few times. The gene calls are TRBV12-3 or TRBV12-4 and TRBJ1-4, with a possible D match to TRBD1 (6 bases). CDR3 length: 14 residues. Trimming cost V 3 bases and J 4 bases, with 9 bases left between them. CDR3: CASSFGRGNEKLFF. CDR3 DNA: TGTGCCAGCAGTTTCGGCAGGGGTAATGAAAAACTGTTTTTT.

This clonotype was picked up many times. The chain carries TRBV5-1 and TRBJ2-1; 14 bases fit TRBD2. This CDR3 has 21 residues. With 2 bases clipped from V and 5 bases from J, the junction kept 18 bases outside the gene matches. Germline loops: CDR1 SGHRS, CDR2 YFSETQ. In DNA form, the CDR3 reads TGCGCCAGCAGCTTCCCAACTTTTACCGGGACTAGCGGGAGCGTGGACAATGAGCAGTTCTTC. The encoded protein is CASSFPTFTGTSGSVDNEQFF. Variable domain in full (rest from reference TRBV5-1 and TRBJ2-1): KAGVTQTPRYLIKTRGQQVTLSCSPISGHRSVSWYQQTPGQGLQFLFEYFSETQRNKGNFPGRFSGRQFSNSRSEMNVSTLELGDSALYLCASSFPTFTGTSGSVDNEQFFGPGTRLTVL.

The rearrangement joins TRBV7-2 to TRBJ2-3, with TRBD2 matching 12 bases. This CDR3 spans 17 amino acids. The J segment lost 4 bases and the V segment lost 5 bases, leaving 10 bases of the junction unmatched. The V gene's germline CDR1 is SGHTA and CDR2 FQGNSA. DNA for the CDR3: TGTGCCAGCAGCCCCTACGGCCTAGCGGGAGGGCCAGATACGCAGTATTTT. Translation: CASSPYGLAGGPDTQYF.

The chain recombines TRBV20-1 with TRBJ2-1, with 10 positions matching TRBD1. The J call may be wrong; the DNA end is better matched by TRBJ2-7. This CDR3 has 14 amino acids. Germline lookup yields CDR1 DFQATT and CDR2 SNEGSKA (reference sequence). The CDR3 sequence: CSAEGDRGYNEQYF. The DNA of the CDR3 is TGCAGTGCAGAGGGGGACAGGGGATACAATGAGCAGTACTTC.

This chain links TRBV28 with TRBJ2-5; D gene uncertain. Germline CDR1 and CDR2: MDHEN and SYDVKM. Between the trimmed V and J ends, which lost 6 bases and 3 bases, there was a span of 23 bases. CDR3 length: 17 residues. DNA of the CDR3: TGTGCCAGCAGAACATATCGACAAGTGAGATCCGAAGAGACCCAGTACTTC. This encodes CASRTYRQVRSEETQYF.